The following is a T cell receptor beta chain sequence with its context. The CDR3 has 14 residues. Per the germline V gene, CDR1 is LNHDA and CDR2 is SQIVND (reference sequence). J lost 4 bases, V lost 4 bases, and 4 bases had no gene match. This entry comes from a study of blood T cell repertoires in COVID-19. In the study overall: PBMCs, B-cell-depleted T cells, or T cells were the source of the cDNA or gDNA that made up the material.

Sequenced by immunoSEQ multiplex PCR; TCRdb stores in-frame clones only, minus some. The sample carries 300,000 or so clones, roughly 83% recorded once. The rearrangement joins TRBV19 to TRBJ2-7; 10 positions match TRBD2. The sequence was obtained from a woman aged 45-60 years with acute or convalescent COVID-19. What was sequenced was peripheral blood. CDR3 in amino acids: CASSKAGGQYEQYF. Written as DNA, the CDR3 is TGTGCCAGTAGTAAAGCGGGAGGGCAGTACGAGCAGTACTTC.